Sequencing of this TCR beta chain was carried out in a study of early T cells in non-severe SARS-CoV-2 infection. TCRdb re-analysed the 5' RACE reads in MiXCR, keeping a single row per CDR3 protein. The data contain 55,000 to 65,000 distinct CDR3 sequences, around 13% of them singletons. CDR3 length equals 17 residues. V lost 4 bases, J lost 1 base, and 6 bases stayed unmatched. CDR1 and CDR2 (germline): SGHTA, FQGNSA. The TCR originated in an adult who was a healthcare worker with PCR-confirmed SARS-CoV-2 infection or an uninfected control (not recorded which). The chain couples TRBV7-2 to TRBJ2-1, with 11 bases that match TRBD2. Sequences were obtained from whole blood. This CDR3 reads CASSYTSGSLSYNEQFF. The CDR3 bases are TGTGCCAGCAGCTACACTAGCGGGAGTCTTTCCTACAATGAGCAGTTCTTC.